Shown below are 3 T cell receptor beta chains from a single sample sequenced in a study of blood T cell repertoires in COVID-19. TCRdb's table, derived via immunoSEQ multiplex PCR, lists solely in-frame clones and lacks some. This table has roughly 140,000 clones, around nine tenths appearing once. Sequenced sample: peripheral blood. All receptors come from a woman in her thirties or forties with acute or convalescent COVID-19.

This chain connects TRBV6-5 to TRBJ1-4; D is undetermined. V lost 8 bases and J 1 base, leaving 8 bases between the germline ends. Germline assignment: CDR1 MNHEY and CDR2 SVGAGI. The CDR3 contains 13 residues. The CDR3 loop reads CASFGGTNEKLFF. The CDR3 coding sequence is TGTGCCAGCTTCGGCGGAACTAATGAAAAACTGTTTTTT.

The gene calls are TRBV28 and TRBJ1-2; D is uncertain. CDR3 length: 11 amino acids. Between the trimmed V and J ends, which lost 7 bases and 5 bases, there was a span of 8 bases. Germline V CDR1 and CDR2: MDHEN, SYDVKM. CDR3 nucleotides: TGTGCCAGCACCCGCAGTTATGGCTACACCTTC. It yields the protein CASTRSYGYTF.

The chain recombines TRBV28 with TRBJ1-1; the D is unclear. CDR1 is MDHEN and CDR2 is SYDVKM in the germline V gene. Trimming removed 3 bases from V and 4 bases from J, with 12 bases in between. The CDR3 length is 14 residues. The DNA of the CDR3 is TGTGCCAGCAGTTTCGGCAGGTTCGGCACTGAAGCTTTCTTT. Residues: CASSFGRFGTEAFF.